These 8 T cell receptor beta chains share one sample of origin, sequenced in a study of blood T cell repertoires in COVID-19. Repertoires were generated with immunoSEQ multiplex PCR, while TCRdb's copy carries only in-frame clones and drops some. The top ten hold approximately 7.8% of the sample, which has fewer than 350,000 clones, around 87% seen once. The sequencing input was peripheral blood. These receptors were collected from a woman aged 50 to 60 who had recovered from COVID-19.

The rearrangement joins TRBV27 to TRBJ2-5, with 7 bases lining up with TRBD1. Germline CDR1 and CDR2: MNHEY and SMNVEV (reference sequence). The J segment lost 5 bases and the V segment lost 6 bases, leaving 12 bases of the junction unmatched. The CDR3 is 15 residues long. CDR3 DNA sequence: TGTGCCAGCAGACCGGGACAGCAGGGTCGGGAGACCCAGTACTTC. Protein: CASRPGQQGRETQYF.

The V gene is TRBV2, the J gene TRBJ1-1; D gene uncertain. Germline-derived CDR1 and CDR2 are SNHLY and FYNNEI. The CDR3 contains 13 residues. With 4 bases removed from V and 2 bases from J, the gap between germline ends came to 8 bases. The CDR3: CASSGSRNTEAFF. The CDR3 DNA is TGTGCCAGCAGTGGTAGTCGAAACACTGAAGCTTTCTTT. Full variable domain (outside the CDR3, taken from reference TRBV2 and TRBJ1-1): EPEVTQTPSHQVTQMGQEVILRCVPISNHLYFYWYRQILGQKVEFLVSFYNNEISEKSEIFDDQFSVERPDGSNFTLKIRSTKLEDSAMYFCASSGSRNTEAFFGQGTRLTVV.

This clone has only a few counts. This sample includes further DNA sequences coding for the same CDR3. The V call is TRBV28, the J call TRBJ2-7, with D tentatively TRBD1 (5 bases). The CDR3 runs 15 residues. From germline, CDR1 is MDHEN and CDR2 SYDVKM. Trimming shortened V by 2 bases and J by 0 bases, and 11 bases separated the two germline ends. In nucleotides, the CDR3 is TGTGCCAGCAGTTTAGCTGGGGCTAGCTCCTACGAGCAGTACTTC. Its translation: CASSLAGASSYEQYF.

This clone occurred once. The rearrangement links TRBV6-6 to TRBJ2-1; 9 nucleotides line up with TRBD2. The CDR3 covers 13 residues. CDR1 and CDR2 (germline): MNHNY, SVGAGI (reference sequence). After removal of 6 bases from V and 9 bases from J, the junction contained 6 bases not matched to a gene. CDR3 region: CASRGTSLFEQFF. The CDR3 region has the DNA TGTGCCAGCAGAGGGACTAGCCTATTTGAGCAGTTCTTC.

The gene calls are TRBV7-8 and TRBJ2-1; weak D call: TRBD2 (7 bases). V was clipped by 0 bases and J by 6 bases, with 12 bases between them. The germline gives CDR1 SGHVS, CDR2 FQNEAQ. This CDR3 is 15 amino acids long. CDR3 in DNA: TGTGCCAGCAGCTTAGCGGGGGGGCGTCGCAATGAGCAGTTCTTC. Protein: CASSLAGGRRNEQFF.

This chain uses TRBV28 with TRBJ1-3; D remains ambiguous. With 6 bases removed from V and 2 bases from J, the gap between germline ends came to 20 bases. The CDR3 loop spans 17 amino acids. Germline assignment: CDR1 MDHEN and CDR2 SYDVKM. The CDR3 DNA is TGTGCCAGCAGGGCTCAAGTCGGCCTGGGCCCTGGAAACACCATATATTTT. This translates into CASRAQVGLGPGNTIYF.

This chain connects TRBV6-2 or TRBV6-3 to TRBJ1-5; possibly TRBD1 for D (6 bases). CDR3 size: 17 residues. Per germline, CDR1 MNHEY and CDR2 SVGEGT. The germline V and J ends were trimmed by 4 bases and 2 bases, with 18 bases remaining between them. The CDR3 DNA follows: TGTGCCAGCAGTTCCCCAGGGGAGTATGAAGGCAATCAGCCCCAGCATTTT. Its protein is CASSSPGEYEGNQPQHF.

The rearrangement links TRBV29-1 to TRBJ1-1, with 8 bases identical to TRBD1. The germline V gene has CDR1 SQVTM and CDR2 ANQGSEA. The CDR3 is 13 residues long. Trimming cost V 6 bases and J 1 base; bases outside gene matches: 4. The CDR3 nucleotides read TGCAGCGTGACCGGACAGGGGAACACTGAAGCTTTCTTT. This translates into CSVTGQGNTEAFF.